These 10 T cell receptor beta chains came from one sample sequenced in a study of blood T cells in healthy people across ages (dated by TCRdb to 2015 to 2017). Libraries were constructed by 5' RACE. Sequencing used an Illumina HiSeq 2500. A second PCR of about 6 to 11 cycles was performed with a sample-barcoded 5' primer and a J-beta primer mix. TCRdb took the public reads, trimmed them with fastp at Q25, ran MiXCR for clone calling and kept in-frame beta chains. Entries that share a CDR3 protein sequence are merged under the most common genes and DNA. This sample has 1.6 million or so distinct CDR3 sequences in its table, and roughly a third of those were observed once. Around 10% of the sample is taken by the ten largest. The specimen was blood. These receptors all stem from a young woman in good health.

V usage is TRBV7-9 and J usage is TRBJ2-7; D is unclear. The germline CDR1 and CDR2 sequences are SEHNR and FQNEAQ (reference sequence). Trimming shortened V by 3 bases and J by 5 bases, and 8 bases separated the two germline ends. This CDR3 region has 12 residues. CDR3 in amino acids: CASSFGNDEQYF. The CDR3, as DNA: TGTGCCAGCAGCTTCGGAAATGACGAGCAGTACTTC.

V usage is TRBV6-5 and J usage is TRBJ1-1, with 8 positions matching TRBD1. V was pared by 4 bases and J by 5 bases, with 15 bases of the junction left unmatched. The germline CDR1 and CDR2 sequences are MNHEY and SVGAGI. CDR3 length: 17 residues. Here the CDR3 reads CASSSRRQGLLGTEAFF. The CDR3 DNA reads TGTGCCAGCAGTTCCCGTCGACAGGGGCTGTTGGGGACTGAAGCTTTCTTT.

A remark on this clonotype: At one boundary the junction diverges from the germline segment, which might be a read error. V gene TRBV5-1 combines with J gene TRBJ2-5, with 7 nucleotides matching TRBD1. The V gene's germline CDR1 is SGHRS and CDR2 YFSETQ. This CDR3 has 14 residues. CDR3 DNA sequence: TGCACCAGCAGCTGGGGACAGATAGAAGAGACCCAGTACTTC. Protein: CTSSWGQIEETQYF.

The chain carries TRBV12-3 or TRBV12-4 and TRBJ2-3; no firm D call. The length of the CDR3 is 14 residues. Trimming removed 3 bases from V and 1 base from J, with 8 bases in between. CDR3 bases: TGTGCCAGCAGTTTTTCCAAGGGCACAGATACGCAGTATTTT. It codes for CASSFSKGTDTQYF.

V usage is TRBV30 and J usage is TRBJ2-7; 10 positions match TRBD1. The CDR3 runs 14 residues. V was pared by 7 bases and J by 5 bases, with 11 bases of the junction left unmatched. CDR1 GTSNPN and CDR2 SVGIG come from the germline V gene (reference sequence). The chain's CDR3 is CAFKSGTGAHEQYF. Here the CDR3 DNA reads TGTGCCTTCAAGTCCGGGACAGGGGCCCACGAGCAGTACTTC.

This clonotype showed up just a few times. The rearrangement links TRBV7-9 to TRBJ1-5; no definite D call. CDR3 length: 12 residues. In germline, CDR1 is SEHNR, CDR2 FQNEAQ (reference sequence). The V and J ends lost 4 bases and 3 bases respectively, with 4 bases between them. CDR3 DNA: TGTGCCAGCAGCTCATTCAATCAGCCCCAGCATTTT. As protein: CASSSFNQPQHF. The entire variable domain, with the rest obtained from reference TRBV7-9 and TRBJ1-5, is as follows: DTGVSQNPRHKITKRGQNVTFRCDPISEHNRLYWYRQTLGQGPEFLTYFQNEAQLEKSRLLSDRFSAERPKGSFSTLEIQRTEQGDSAMYLCASSSFNQPQHFGDGTRLSIL.

Comment on this clonotype: A much larger clone sits a single nucleotide away, making a read error possible. The V call is TRBV3-1, the J call TRBJ2-3, with D possibly matching TRBD2 (5 bases). Looked up from germline, CDR1 is LGHDT and CDR2 is YNNKEL (reference sequence). Trimming took 1 base from V and 10 from J, leaving 18 bases between them. The CDR3 is 15 residues long. The CDR3 bases are TGTGCCAGCAGCCAAGGGAACACCCCGAGGGATGCGCAGTATTTT. Translated: CASSQGNTPRDAQYF.

The chain combines TRBV6-1 with TRBJ2-7; TRBD1 matches at 8 bases. The CDR3 runs 15 residues. V dropped 4 bases and J dropped 1; count of bases not matched to a gene: 6. Germline V lookup: CDR1 MNHNS, CDR2 SASEGT. CDR3 sequence (DNA): TGTGCCAGCAGTGTTTCGACAGGGGCGTCCTACGAGCAGTACTTC. It is translated as CASSVSTGASYEQYF.

The sample holds one count of this clonotype. The chain employs TRBV18 and TRBJ2-5, with D possibly TRBD1 on 5 matching bases. CDR3 length: 14 residues. Germline V gene data show CDR1 as KGHSH and CDR2 as LQKENI. The ends were cut back, 0 bases at V and 6 bases at J, with 11 bases in the middle. The DNA for the CDR3 is TGTGCCAGCTCACCACCGGGGCCTGGGCAGACCCAGTACTTC. Its translation is CASSPPGPGQTQYF.

V is TRBV4-1 and J is TRBJ2-1; 16 bases map to TRBD2. Losses at the gene ends were 3 bases for V and 10 bases for J; bases not matched to a gene: 9. The CDR3 spans 17 residues. CDR1 is MGHRA and CDR2 is YSYEKL in the germline V gene. DNA of the CDR3: TGCGCCAGCAGCCAGAAGGGACTAGCGGGGGGGCTGGGAGAGCAGTTCTTC. Its translation: CASSQKGLAGGLGEQFF.